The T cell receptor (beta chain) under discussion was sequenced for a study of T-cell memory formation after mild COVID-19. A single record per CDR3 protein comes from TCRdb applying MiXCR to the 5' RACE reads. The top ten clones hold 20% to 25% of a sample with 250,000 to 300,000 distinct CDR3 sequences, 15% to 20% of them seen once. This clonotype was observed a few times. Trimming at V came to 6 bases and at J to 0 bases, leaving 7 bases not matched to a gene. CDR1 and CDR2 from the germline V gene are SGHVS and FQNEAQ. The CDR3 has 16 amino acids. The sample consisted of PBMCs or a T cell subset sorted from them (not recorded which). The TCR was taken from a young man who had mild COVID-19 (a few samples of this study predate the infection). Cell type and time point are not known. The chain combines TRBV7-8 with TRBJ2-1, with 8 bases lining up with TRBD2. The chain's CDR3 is CASRGTSGSSYNEQFF. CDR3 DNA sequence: TGTGCCAGCAGAGGAACTAGCGGTAGCTCCTACAATGAGCAGTTCTTC.